This T cell receptor (beta chain) came from a study of cytotoxic CD8 clonotypes in ibrutinib-treated CLL. In the study overall: An average of roughly 250,000 productive templates and 80,000 to 95,000 productive rearrangements was obtained per sample. Study-wide findings and caveats: Baseline levels of clonality went above those of age-matched healthy donors and moved with circulating CD8+ T-cell counts. Elevated clonality accompanied ibrutinib response, with a return toward baseline values at progression.

For this clone: The target antigen is unknown.

About 2 micrograms of genomic DNA, which was extracted from cryopreserved PBMCs, served as the material used for the TCR beta libraries. This CDR3 is 14 amino acids long. Germline values: CDR1 MNHEY, CDR2 SMNVEV (reference sequence). Trimming shortened V by 6 bases and J by 1 base, and 12 bases separated the two germline ends. TCRdb's table, derived via immunoSEQ multiplex PCR, lists solely in-frame clones and lacks some. The table lists hundreds of thousands of clones, roughly 70% of them singletons. The source was PBMCs, collected after 24 months of ibrutinib treatment. This sequence was found in a human donor with chronic lymphocytic leukemia. The chain uses TRBV27 and TRBJ2-5; maybe TRBD1 (5 bases). The DNA for the CDR3 is TGTGCCAGCAGCCCCCCCACAGGCCAAGAGACCCAGTACTTC. It is translated as CASSPPTGQETQYF.